This note documents a single T cell receptor (beta chain) sequence. This clone's antigen is unknown. No base-level quality is on record; no much larger clone is a single base apart. The germline V gene provides CDR1 KGHSH and CDR2 LQKENI. The CDR3 covers 15 residues, taking in both the cysteine and the phenylalanine. Only the CDR3 DNA stays, 45 bases, in frame from base 1. The V and J ends are trimmed by 5 bases and 2 bases, leaving 16 bases between them. The immunoSEQ Assay, a bias-controlled multiplex PCR, was used to amplify TCRbeta CDR3 regions from genomic DNA. Per the original workflow: Nucleated cell counts per sample were estimated from amplification of reference gene primers within the assay. To quantify the absolute abundance of each unique TCRbeta CDR3 rearrangement, sequence reads were collapsed and filtered. For each sample, productive Simpson clonality was calculated as the square root of Simpson's diversity index across productive rearrangements. This immuneACCESS table, as held by TCRdb, lists in-frame sequences with V and J called but not all clones. Of the missing ones, under half trace to an unresolved V gene in checked studies; the others have no known cause. V, J and clone size are those of that table, while D and trimming were read from the DNA. In all, the sample holds about 260,000 clones, and around 90% of those were seen once. The ten largest clones capture 2.2% of the sample.

The sample belongs to a study of blood T cell repertoires in COVID-19 (dated by TCRdb to 2020 to 2021). Regarding the research as a whole: The collaborator samples originated in the United States, Italy and Spain and spanned the acute and convalescent phases of COVID-19. Subjects who had been exposed to COVID-19, were actively infected with it, or had recovered from it provided the deeply sampled blood TCRbeta repertoires that made up the dataset. The sample metadata nearly always contained a de-identified subject ID, COVID-19 status, age in years and sex. A freely available public database, intended as a resource for researchers studying the immune response to SARS-CoV-2, is where the repertoires were released. The material from the prospective study consisted of cDNA or gDNA derived from T cells, B-cell-depleted T cells, or PBMCs. Where available, HLA class I and class II types were taken from metadata supplied by the sample provider and were not determined by assay-based typing. Samples came from the ongoing ImmuneRACE study (first 160 participants) plus 1,254 subjects from 6 global collaborators. What the work shows at the level of the full study, not this receptor alone: Clinical and demographic metadata were provided uncurated, with the amount varying by source and participant.

Samples from volunteer blood donors who had recovered from COVID-19 were contributed by a second Seattle source. Collaborating institutions collected whole blood in K2EDTA tubes following their own protocols. Collaborator samples were shipped for TCRbeta analysis as frozen whole blood, isolated PBMCs, or DNA extracted from either sample type. The chain is assembled from TRBV18 and TRBJ2-7; TRBD2 is possibly the D segment (6 matching bases). The sequence came from a woman in her forties or fifties who had recovered from COVID-19. The sample was peripheral blood. The CDR3 region: CASSLERGKAYEQYF. The DNA sequence is as follows: TGTGCCAGCTCATTGGAACGGGGGAAAGCCTACGAGCAGTACTTC.